The 19 T cell receptor beta chains below come from one sample, sequenced in a study of control samples from healthy donors and cancer patients. Clones were read by immunoSEQ multiplex PCR, and TCRdb kept only the in-frame ones, dropping some. Of under 150,000 clones in the sample, 75% to 90% were seen once. Source material: blood. The origin of the receptors is a man aged 30-40 years in good health.

The chain couples TRBV24-1 to TRBJ2-5, with 10 nucleotides matching TRBD1. V was clipped by 4 bases and J by 5 bases; unmatched bases: 9. Germline CDR1 reads KGHDR; CDR2 reads SFDVKD. The CDR3 contains 16 residues. The CDR3 region is CATSDVGTGVEETQYF. CDR3 bases: TGTGCCACCAGTGACGTTGGGACAGGGGTTGAGGAGACCCAGTACTTC.

The V gene is TRBV19, the J gene TRBJ2-5; possibly TRBD1 for D (8 bases). Per the germline V gene, CDR1 is LNHDA and CDR2 is SQIVND (reference sequence). Between the trimmed V and J ends, which lost 3 bases and 3 bases, there was a span of 17 bases. CDR3 length: 16 residues. The CDR3 DNA is TGTGCCAGTAGTATCAATAACAGGGGGGGAAAAGAGACCCAGTACTTC. It encodes CASSINNRGGKETQYF.

The CDR3 DNA reads TGCGCCAGCAGCCTGTGGACAGTGAACACTGAAGCTTTCTTT. This gives the protein CASSLWTVNTEAFF. The chain couples TRBV5-1 to TRBJ1-1; D perhaps matches TRBD1 (6 bases). V was trimmed by 4 bases and J by 0 bases, leaving 10 bases between them. The CDR3 is 14 amino acids. Germline CDR1 is SGHRS and CDR2 is YFSETQ.

The V and J genes are TRBV4-3 and TRBJ2-6, with TRBD2 matching 7 bases. The CDR3 runs to 16 residues. CDR1 is LGHNA and CDR2 is YSLEER in the germline V gene. After removal of 2 bases from V and 4 bases from J, the junction contained 5 bases not matched to a gene. The chain's CDR3 is CASSQRAGSGANVLTF. The CDR3 region has the DNA TGCGCCAGCAGCCAAAGAGCGGGGTCCGGGGCCAACGTCCTGACTTTC.

This clone was seen a few times. The chain employs TRBV7-3 and TRBJ2-7, with a weak D call TRBD1 (6 bases). There are 13 residues in the CDR3. Trimming shortened V by 5 bases and J by 7 bases, and 15 bases separated the two germline ends. Looked up from germline, CDR1 is SGHTA and CDR2 is FQGTGA. The CDR3 region is CASSRTAQDEQYF. Here the CDR3 DNA reads TGTGCCAGCAGCCGGACAGCCCAGGATGAGCAGTACTTC.

The rearrangement uses TRBV19 and TRBJ1-2; D may be TRBD1 (6 bases). The CDR3 totals 14 residues. Trimming removed 6 bases at V and 1 base at J, with 12 bases between. Germline V lookup: CDR1 LNHDA, CDR2 SQIVND (reference sequence). The DNA for the CDR3 is TGTGCCAGTAGATTTCTCAGGGGTAACTATGGCTACACCTTC. It translates to CASRFLRGNYGYTF. Together with reference TRBV19 and TRBJ1-2, the CDR3 gives the full variable domain: DGGITQSPKYLFRKEGQNVTLSCEQNLNHDAMYWYRQDPGQGLRLIYYSQIVNDFQKGDIAEGYSVSREKKESFPLTVTSAQKNPTAFYLCASRFLRGNYGYTFGSGTRLTVV.

This clone was detected a few times. The J gene is TRBJ2-5, the V gene TRBV5-5; D tentatively reads TRBD1 or TRBD2 (5 bases each). The CDR3 runs 16 residues. V was trimmed by 0 bases and J by 5 bases, leaving 17 bases between them. The germline V gene encodes CDR1 SGHKS and CDR2 YYEKEE (reference sequence). The CDR3 loop reads CASSLGGRADLETQYF. The CDR3 DNA follows: TGTGCCAGCAGCTTGGGTGGCAGGGCGGACTTGGAGACCCAGTACTTC.

The rearrangement uses TRBV5-8 and TRBJ1-5; D ambiguous. The V gene's germline CDR1 is SGHTS and CDR2 YDEGEE. The V and J ends lost 6 bases and 6 bases respectively, with 7 bases between them. The CDR3 runs 11 residues. The CDR3 nucleotides are TGTGCCAGCACGAAGGTTCAGCCCCAGCATTTT. As protein: CASTKVQPQHF.

This chain links TRBV9 with TRBJ2-2; D is unclear. V shed 2 bases and J shed 7 bases, with 6 bases lying between them. The CDR3 has 12 residues. Germline-derived CDR1 and CDR2 are SGDLS and YYNGEE. The DNA for the CDR3 is TGTGCCAGCAGCGTGATTTACGGGGAGCTGTTTTTT. Translating gives CASSVIYGELFF.

V is TRBV6-6 and J is TRBJ1-1; the match to TRBD1 covers 10 bases. The J segment lost 3 bases and the V segment lost 2 bases, leaving 6 bases of the junction unmatched. Germline CDR1 reads MNHNY; CDR2 reads SVGAGI (reference sequence). The CDR3 is 16 amino acids. CDR3 sequence (DNA): TGTGCCAGCAGTTACGGGACAGGGGCGGTGGACACTGAAGCTTTCTTT. Translation gives CASSYGTGAVDTEAFF.

The CDR3 region has the DNA TGCGCCAGCAGCCAAGATTTAAAGGGGACGACCTACGAGCAGTACTTC. Its protein product is CASSQDLKGTTYEQYF. J is TRBJ2-7 and V is TRBV4-3, with D perhaps being TRBD1 or TRBD2 (5 bases each). The V end lost 0 bases, the J end lost 2 bases, and 14 bases lay between the germline ends. The CDR3 has 16 amino acids. CDR1 is LGHNA, CDR2 YSLEER, per germline.

V gene TRBV7-9 combines with J gene TRBJ2-1; TRBD2 matches 11 bases. J was trimmed by 7 bases and V by 3 bases; bases with no gene match: 11. Germline V gene sequence: CDR1 SEHNR, CDR2 FQNEAQ (reference sequence). This CDR3 has 17 amino acids. The CDR3 bases are TGTGCCAGCAGCTTCCCGCGTGGACTAGCGGGTAATAATGAGCAGTTCTTC. It encodes CASSFPRGLAGNNEQFF.

This clone was recorded a few times. The chain combines TRBV9 with TRBJ2-7; D might be TRBD2 (6 bases). Per the germline V gene, CDR1 is SGDLS and CDR2 is YYNGEE. The CDR3 totals 14 residues. The germline V and J ends were trimmed by 0 bases and 6 bases, with 13 bases remaining between them. CDR3 protein: CASSVEVTRSEQYF. The CDR3 DNA sequence: TGTGCCAGCAGCGTAGAAGTGACTAGGAGCGAGCAGTACTTC.

V and J are TRBV24-1 and TRBJ2-5, with a tentative D call TRBD1 (6 bases). This CDR3 contains 16 residues. The V gene lost 4 bases and the J gene lost 1 base, with 15 bases spanning the gap. CDR1 KGHDR and CDR2 SFDVKD come from the germline V gene. CDR3 nucleotide sequence: TGTGCCACCAGTGACCCCCGTGGACAGTCCCAAGAGACCCAGTACTTC. It is translated as CATSDPRGQSQETQYF.

The gene calls are TRBV11-3 and TRBJ2-3; TRBD2 matches at 9 bases. Germline CDR1 is SGHNT and CDR2 is YENEEA. This CDR3 contains 17 residues. Trimming took 0 bases from V and 9 from J; bases not matched to a gene: 13. The CDR3 region has the DNA TGTGCCAGCAGCTTAGATTTGGCTAGCGGGATTTCGAGGACGCAGTATTTT. Translated, it gives CASSLDLASGISRTQYF.

V and J are TRBV4-3 and TRBJ1-4; a possible D gene is TRBD1 (6 bases). V was cut by 4 bases and J by 7 bases, with 16 bases left in between. In germline, CDR1 is LGHNA, CDR2 YSLEER. The CDR3 contains 15 residues. For the CDR3, the DNA is TGCGCCAGCAGCCCCGAGGGAGGGGGTCGTGAAAAACTGTTTTTT. Amino acids: CASSPEGGGREKLFF.

The genes are TRBV13 and TRBJ1-2, with D possibly TRBD1 on 6 matching bases. Trimming removed 5 bases at V and 0 bases at J, with 22 bases between. Germline V gene sequence: CDR1 PRHDT, CDR2 FYEKMQ (reference sequence). The CDR3 sequence is 18 residues long. CDR3 protein: CASSRNFAGAATNYGYTF. The CDR3 DNA sequence: TGTGCCAGCAGCCGAAATTTCGCAGGGGCGGCCACTAACTATGGCTACACCTTC.

This clone was counted a few times. This rearrangement joins TRBV7-3 to TRBJ1-2, with D maybe TRBD1 (5 bases). CDR3 size: 13 residues. Germline CDR1 SGHTA, CDR2 FQGTGA. V was shortened by 2 bases and J by 6 bases, with 10 bases between the two germline ends. The CDR3 spells CASSLGGKHGYTF. CDR3 sequence (DNA): TGTGCCAGCAGCTTAGGGGGGAAACATGGCTACACCTTC.

V and J are TRBV2 and TRBJ1-2; the match to TRBD1 covers 7 bases. CDR1 is SNHLY, CDR2 FYNNEI, per germline. This CDR3 comprises 16 residues. With V trimmed by 0 bases and J by 4 bases, 8 bases remained unmatched. CDR3 amino acids: CASSEARGTETYGYTF. The CDR3 bases are TGTGCCAGCAGTGAAGCGCGCGGGACAGAAACCTATGGCTACACCTTC.